This T cell receptor beta chain was profiled in a study of T-cell memory formation after mild COVID-19. Study details: Largely, the TCR clusters proved donor specific.

UMIs and sample barcodes were carried by the TCR alpha and TCR beta cDNA libraries that 5'RACE produced using constant-segment primers. MiXCR was run by TCRdb on the 5' RACE reads, yielding one entry per CDR3 protein. The sample shows 150,000 or so distinct CDR3 sequences, roughly 30% of them seen only once. The germline V gene has CDR1 SEHNR and CDR2 FQNEAQ (reference sequence). The V gene end was trimmed by 5 bases and the J gene end by 0 bases; junction bases not matched to a gene: 7. The CDR3 totals 16 residues. As regards this clonotype: The antigen remains undetermined.

Study-level results: Contracting clones from day 15 to 85 showed balanced CD4/CD8; later expanders favored CD4+.

The chain links TRBV7-9 to TRBJ2-3, with TRBD2 matching 8 bases. The sequence derives from an adult woman who had mild COVID-19 (a few samples of this study predate the infection). Cell type and time point are not known. Material: PBMCs or a T cell subset sorted from them (not recorded which). This chain's CDR3 is CASSPRERESTDTQYF. The CDR3 DNA is TGTGCCAGCAGCCCCCGGGAGCGGGAGAGCACAGATACGCAGTATTTT.